This TCR beta chain was profiled in a study of blood T cell repertoires in COVID-19. Across the whole study: Spain, Italy and the United States supplied samples that represented acute and convalescent COVID-19. Sources were T cells, B-cell-depleted T cells, or PBMCs; the material itself was cDNA or gDNA.

Trimming pared 8 bases from V and 1 base from J, leaving 11 bases between. This CDR3 contains 14 residues. The germline CDR1 and CDR2 sequences are MDHEN and SYDVKM. The authors' processing: Cell counts per sample came from amplifying reference gene primers. Data came from immunoSEQ multiplex PCR; TCRdb stores just in-frame clones and leaves some out. The V and J calls and the clone size are those of that table, but D and trimming were determined from the DNA. Of almost 200,000 clones detected, 85% appear once; the ten largest clones hold 0.95%. Patients at the Seattle site were enrolled during active infection and followed longitudinally.

The clonotype was recovered from a man in his 60s with COVID-19, enrolled during active disease. Input material: peripheral blood. The V gene is TRBV28, the J gene TRBJ2-2; D is undetermined. The CDR3 DNA follows: TGTGCCAGCCATACTTTTGGGAACACCGGGGAGCTGTTTTTT. Translation gives CASHTFGNTGELFF.